The 19 T cell receptor beta chains reported below all come from one sample, sequenced in a study of blood T cell repertoires in COVID-19. The assay was immunoSEQ multiplex PCR, and TCRdb's table has in-frame clones only and misses some. Seen here are tens of thousands of clones, about 90% observed once, and the top ten hold 25% to 35%. The specimen was peripheral blood. These receptors all stem from an older man with active COVID-19.

Here the CDR3 DNA reads TGTGCCAGCCTTTTCACCGGGACAGGGGGAGGGCGGGTCAAAAACATTCAGTACTTC. It is translated as CASLFTGTGGGRVKNIQYF. The chain has TRBV7-2 and TRBJ2-4, with TRBD1 identical over 11 bases. Unmatched junction bases numbered 18, after V lost 8 bases and J lost 3 bases. The CDR3 has 19 residues. Germline V gene sequence: CDR1 SGHTA, CDR2 FQGNSA. Full variable domain (rest looked up from reference TRBV7-2 and TRBJ2-4): GAGVSQSPSNKVTEKGKDVELRCDPISGHTALYWYRQSLGQGLEFLIYFQGNSAPDKSGLPSDRFSAERTGGSVSTLTIQRTQQEDSAVYLCASLFTGTGGGRVKNIQYFGAGTRLSVL.

This chain joins TRBV2 and TRBJ2-1, with 9 bases lining up with TRBD2. Germline values: CDR1 SNHLY, CDR2 FYNNEI. Unmatched junction bases numbered 11, after V lost 7 bases and J lost 7 bases. This CDR3 is built from 15 residues. As DNA, the CDR3 is TGTGCCAGCACTCAACGACTAGCGGAGGGGAATGAGCAGTTCTTC. Translating it yields CASTQRLAEGNEQFF.

The chain is built from TRBV24-1 and TRBJ1-5; D is ambiguous. This CDR3 spans 14 amino acids. The V end was cut by 9 bases, the J end by 3 bases, with 14 bases between. Germline V gives CDR1 KGHDR, CDR2 SFDVKD. DNA of the CDR3: TGTGCCACCGGGCTGCGTCCGAACAATCAGCCCCAGCATTTT. It codes for CATGLRPNNQPQHF.

J is TRBJ1-1 and V is TRBV29-1, with 11 positions matching TRBD1. This CDR3 is built from 15 residues. Germline V gene lookup returns CDR1 SQVTM and CDR2 ANQGSEA. V lost 1 base, J lost 4 bases, and 5 bases stayed unmatched. The CDR3: CSVEGRDRGITEAFF. The CDR3 nucleotides are TGCAGCGTTGAAGGTAGGGACAGGGGGATCACTGAAGCTTTCTTT.

The chain carries TRBV15 and TRBJ2-6; 7 nucleotides align to TRBD1. The CDR3 extends over 17 amino acids. CDR1 is LNHNV, CDR2 YYDKDF, per germline (reference sequence). V was clipped by 3 bases and J by 0 bases; unmatched bases: 5. The CDR3 sequence: CATSRDRRSSGANVLTF. The DNA for the CDR3 is TGTGCCACCAGCAGGGACAGGAGAAGCTCTGGGGCCAACGTCCTGACTTTC.

The J gene is TRBJ1-2, the V gene TRBV7-9, with D uncertain. The CDR3 runs to 13 residues. V gave up 5 bases and J gave up 2 bases, with 9 bases separating them. In germline, CDR1 is SEHNR, CDR2 FQNEAQ (reference sequence). The CDR3 coding sequence is TGTGCCAGCAGCCCCGACAAGAACTATGGCTACACCTTC. Its translation is CASSPDKNYGYTF.

This chain joins TRBV7-9 and TRBJ2-1; maybe TRBD1 (6 bases). The V end lost 4 bases, the J end lost 1 base, and 14 bases lay between the germline ends. From germline, CDR1 is SEHNR and CDR2 FQNEAQ (reference sequence). The CDR3 consists of 16 residues. The CDR3 nucleotides are TGTGCCAGCAGCTCAGGGACATTTGGGTCCTACAATGAGCAGTTCTTC. Protein product: CASSSGTFGSYNEQFF.

The V gene is TRBV19, the J gene TRBJ1-5, with D unclear. Trimming left V 1 base short and J 9 bases short, with 16 bases between. Germline loops: CDR1 LNHDA, CDR2 SQIVND (reference sequence). The CDR3 has 15 residues. CDR3 nucleotide sequence: TGTGCCAGTAGTATAGTAAAAGGGCCACGGGGGCCCCAGCATTTT. The encoded protein is CASSIVKGPRGPQHF. Full variable domain (outside the CDR3, taken from reference TRBV19 and TRBJ1-5): DGGITQSPKYLFRKEGQNVTLSCEQNLNHDAMYWYRQDPGQGLRLIYYSQIVNDFQKGDIAEGYSVSREKKESFPLTVTSAQKNPTAFYLCASSIVKGPRGPQHFGDGTRLSIL.

This rearrangement joins TRBV27 to TRBJ1-5; maybe TRBD1 (5 bases). Germline CDR1 is MNHEY and CDR2 is SMNVEV (reference sequence). The CDR3 runs to 15 residues. Trimming took off 3 bases at V and 2 bases at J, with 11 bases between the two ends. Here the CDR3 DNA reads TGTGCCAGCAGTTTTGGGGGGTCAGGCAATCAGCCCCAGCATTTT. Translated: CASSFGGSGNQPQHF.

The rearrangement uses TRBV7-2 and TRBJ2-4, with TRBD2 matching over 7 bases. The germline gives CDR1 SGHTA, CDR2 FQGNSA. The CDR3 consists of 16 residues. J was trimmed by 3 bases and V by 5 bases; bases with no gene match: 10. The CDR3 is CASSPPGRVGKNIQYF. For the CDR3, the DNA is TGTGCCAGCAGCCCACCGGGGAGGGTGGGCAAAAACATTCAGTACTTC.

The CDR3 loop is CASSLVLADYEQYF. The DNA of the CDR3 is TGTGCCAGCAGCTTAGTTCTGGCGGACTACGAGCAGTACTTC. V usage is TRBV7-2 and J usage is TRBJ2-7; D gene ambiguous. Trimming pared 1 base from V and 3 bases from J, leaving 10 bases between. CDR1 and CDR2 from the germline V gene are SGHTA and FQGNSA. The CDR3 is made up of 14 amino acids. The whole variable domain, filled in from reference TRBV7-2 and TRBJ2-7, reads GAGVSQSPSNKVTEKGKDVELRCDPISGHTALYWYRQSLGQGLEFLIYFQGNSAPDKSGLPSDRFSAERTGGSVSTLTIQRTQQEDSAVYLCASSLVLADYEQYFGPGTRLTVT.

The rearrangement joins TRBV5-1 to TRBJ1-1; D not certain. V was shortened by 0 bases and J by 0 bases, with 3 bases between the two germline ends. Germline V lookup: CDR1 SGHRS, CDR2 YFSETQ. The CDR3 contains 13 residues. CDR3 sequence: CASSLAVNTEAFF. The CDR3 nucleotides are TGCGCCAGCAGCTTGGCTGTGAACACTGAAGCTTTCTTT. Looking up the rest from reference TRBV5-1 and TRBJ1-1 gives the full variable domain: KAGVTQTPRYLIKTRGQQVTLSCSPISGHRSVSWYQQTPGQGLQFLFEYFSETQRNKGNFPGRFSGRQFSNSRSEMNVSTLELGDSALYLCASSLAVNTEAFFGQGTRLTVV.

The chain couples TRBV10-2 to TRBJ2-7; 9 nucleotides match TRBD1. This CDR3 has 15 amino acids. Germline-derived CDR1 and CDR2 are WSHSY and SAAADI. Trimming removed 9 bases from V and 2 bases from J; junction bases left unmatched: 11. In nucleotides, the CDR3 is TGCGCCAGTAATCCCGGGACAGGGTCGACCTACGAGCAGTACTTC. Translation: CASNPGTGSTYEQYF.

The chain is built from TRBV19 and TRBJ2-7; perhaps TRBD1 as D (5 bases). V was cut by 3 bases and J by 2 bases, with 11 bases left in between. Germline CDR1 reads LNHDA; CDR2 reads SQIVND (reference sequence). This CDR3 region has 14 residues. The CDR3 bases are TGTGCCAGTAGTATTCCCGACAGCCCCTACGAGCAGTACTTC. Its translation is CASSIPDSPYEQYF.

For the CDR3, the DNA is TGTGCCAGCAGTTGCCCTCCGGGACTGCCGTCTGGGGCCAACGTCCTGACTTTC. The encoded protein is CASSCPPGLPSGANVLTF. The V gene is TRBV6-7, the J gene TRBJ2-6, with D maybe TRBD2 (6 bases). TRBV6-7 is filed as an ORF, its function uncertain. The CDR3 sequence is 18 residues long. V was trimmed by 4 bases and J by 1 base, leaving 17 bases between them.

The rearrangement joins TRBV7-9 to TRBJ1-2; D gene ambiguous. Per germline, CDR1 SEHNR and CDR2 FQNEAQ (reference sequence). Trimming removed 5 bases from V and 2 bases from J, with 12 bases in between. This CDR3 contains 14 residues. For the CDR3, the DNA is TGTGCCAGCAGCGCCCTAATACGAAACTATGGCTACACCTTC. This encodes CASSALIRNYGYTF.

The chain couples TRBV4-1 to TRBJ1-4; 7 bases match TRBD1. This CDR3 has 13 amino acids. The ends lost 0 bases at V and 13 bases at J; junction bases unmatched: 5. Germline CDR1 MGHRA, CDR2 YSYEKL. The CDR3, as DNA: TGCGCCAGCAGCCAAGAGACAACAGGGGCACTGTTTTTT. Translation: CASSQETTGALFF.

V and J are TRBV24-1 and TRBJ1-2; 7 positions agree with TRBD1. In germline, CDR1 is KGHDR, CDR2 SFDVKD. With V trimmed by 0 bases and J by 3 bases, 9 bases remained unmatched. The CDR3 consists of 17 residues. The CDR3 reads CATSDLGDSSPHYGYTF. In DNA form, the CDR3 reads TGTGCCACCAGTGATTTGGGGGACAGTTCCCCCCACTATGGCTACACCTTC.

V is TRBV2 and J is TRBJ1-2; 8 nucleotides match TRBD1. The trim removed 6 bases at V and 6 bases at J, leaving 18 bases unmatched. In germline, CDR1 is SNHLY, CDR2 FYNNEI. This CDR3 comprises 17 residues. Here the CDR3 reads CASSYIRTGSFQDGYTF. The DNA of the CDR3 is TGTGCCAGCAGCTATATCAGGACAGGGTCGTTTCAAGATGGCTACACCTTC.